This TCR beta chain originates from a study of blood T cell repertoires in COVID-19. Background on the study: The United States, Italy and Spain supplied acute and convalescent COVID-19 samples. PBMCs, B-cell-depleted T cells, or T cells provided the cDNA or gDNA that made up the material.

CDR3 size: 15 residues. The germline gives CDR1 SGHVS, CDR2 FQNEAQ. The junction had 5 bases not matched to a gene; V was cut back by 1 base and J by 3 bases. In the original analysis: Estimation of nucleated cell counts was performed using reference gene primer amplification. Sequencing used immunoSEQ multiplex PCR; TCRdb keeps in-frame clones, though not all of them. That table supplies the V and J calls and clone size; D and trimming were determined from the DNA. The table records around 120,000 clones, about nine tenths of them present only once. The sequence was obtained from a human donor with active COVID-19. The donor label of this sample is uncertain. The rearrangement links TRBV7-8 to TRBJ1-1, with 7 bases aligning to TRBD1. The sequenced material came from peripheral blood. CDR3 bases: TGTGCCAGCAGCTTAGACAGGGGAATGGACACTGAAGCTTTCTTT. Encoded protein: CASSLDRGMDTEAFF.